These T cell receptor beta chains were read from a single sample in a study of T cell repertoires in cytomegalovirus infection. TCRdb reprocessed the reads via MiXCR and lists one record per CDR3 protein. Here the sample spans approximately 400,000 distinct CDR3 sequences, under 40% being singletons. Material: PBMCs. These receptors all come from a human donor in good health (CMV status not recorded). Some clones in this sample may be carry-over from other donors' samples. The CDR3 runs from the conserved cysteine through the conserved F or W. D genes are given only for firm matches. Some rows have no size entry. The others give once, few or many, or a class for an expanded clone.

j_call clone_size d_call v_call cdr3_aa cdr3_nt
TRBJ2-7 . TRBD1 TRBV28 CASSFTGTGTYAQYF TGTGCCAGCAGTTTTACCGGGACAGGGACCTACGCGCAGTACTTC
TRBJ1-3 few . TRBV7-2 CASSLGGTGYSGNTIYF TGTGCCAGCAGCTTAGGTGGAACAGGCTACTCTGGAAACACCATATATTTT
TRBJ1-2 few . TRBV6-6 CASRTDISRYTF TGTGCCAGCAGGACGGACATCTCGCGCTACACCTTC
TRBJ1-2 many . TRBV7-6 CASSLEQSANYGYTF TGTGCCAGCAGCTTAGAGCAGTCAGCTAACTATGGCTACACCTTC
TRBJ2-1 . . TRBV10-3 CAISQQGNEQFF TGTGCCATCAGCCAACAGGGAAATGAGCAGTTCTTC
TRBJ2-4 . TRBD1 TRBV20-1 CSAGRQGMDIQYF TGCAGTGCGGGAAGACAGGGTATGGACATTCAGTACTTC
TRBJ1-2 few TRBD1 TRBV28 CASSVGTGHYGYTF TGTGCCAGCAGTGTGGGGACAGGACACTATGGCTACACCTTC
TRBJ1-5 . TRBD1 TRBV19 CASSPWDRGQPQQF TGTGCCAGTAGTCCTTGGGACAGGGGCCAGCCCCAGCAATTT
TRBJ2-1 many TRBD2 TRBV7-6 CASSPNSGGASYNEQFF TGTGCCAGCAGTCCGAATAGCGGGGGGGCTTCCTACAATGAGCAGTTCTTC
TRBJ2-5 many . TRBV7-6 CASGRRGPQETQYF TGTGCCAGTGGGAGGCGGGGACCACAAGAGACCCAGTACTTC
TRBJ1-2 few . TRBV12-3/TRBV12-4 CASTPQPNYGYTF TGTGCCAGCACCCCCCAGCCTAACTATGGCTACACCTTC
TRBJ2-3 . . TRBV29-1 CSACRSQDTQYF TGCAGCGCTTGCCGAAGTCAAGATACGCAGTATTTT
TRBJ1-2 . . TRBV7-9 CASSPQGDHGYAF TGTGCCAGCAGCCCACAAGGTGACCATGGCTACGCCTTC
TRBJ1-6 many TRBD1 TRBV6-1 CASSEFETDRVNSPLHF TGTGCCAGCAGCGAGTTTGAGACCGACAGGGTTAATTCACCCCTCCACTTT
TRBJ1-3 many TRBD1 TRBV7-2 CASSSGQFSGNTIYF TGTGCCAGCAGCTCGGGACAGTTCTCTGGAAACACCATATATTTT
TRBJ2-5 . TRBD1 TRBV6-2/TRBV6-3 CASSPPGTGDETQYF TGTGCCAGCAGCCCCCCCGGGACAGGGGATGAGACCCAGTACTTC
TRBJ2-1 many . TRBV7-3 CASSLIQGEQFF TGTGCCAGCAGCTTAATCCAGGGTGAGCAGTTCTTC
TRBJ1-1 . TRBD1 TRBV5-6 CASSSLQGATGTEAFF TGTGCCAGCAGCTCGCTCCAGGGGGCCACAGGGACTGAAGCTTTCTTT
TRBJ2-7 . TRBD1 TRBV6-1 CASRRTGTYEQYF TGTGCCAGCAGAAGGACAGGGACCTACGAGCAGTACTTC
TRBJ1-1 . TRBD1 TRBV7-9 CAIPAGTGGLNTEAFF TGTGCCATCCCAGCTGGGACAGGGGGTTTAAACACTGAAGCTTTCTTT
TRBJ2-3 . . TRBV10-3 CAINNIVTDTQYF TGTGCCATCAACAATATCGTAACGGATACGCAGTATTTT
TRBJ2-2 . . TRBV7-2 CASSLAPFGELFF TGTGCCAGCAGCTTAGCGCCGTTCGGGGAGCTGTTTTTT
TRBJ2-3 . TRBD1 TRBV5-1 CASSSGQGYTDTQYF TGCGCCAGCAGCTCCGGACAGGGATACACAGATACGCAGTATTTT
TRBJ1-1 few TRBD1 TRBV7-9 CASSLDPTGEAFF TGTGCCAGCAGCTTAGACCCGACAGGGGAAGCTTTCTTT
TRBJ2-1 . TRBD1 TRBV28 CASSTRDRSSGNEQFF TGTGCCAGCAGTACACGGGACAGGAGTTCGGGGAATGAGCAGTTCTTC
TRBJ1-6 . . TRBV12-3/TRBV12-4 CASSGVGTLHF TGTGCCAGCAGTGGTGTGGGCACCCTCCACTTT
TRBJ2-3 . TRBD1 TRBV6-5 CASRKPGQGSDTQYF TGTGCCAGCAGAAAACCGGGACAGGGGTCAGATACGCAGTATTTT
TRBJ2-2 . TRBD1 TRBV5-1 CASSAGQGANGELFF TGCGCCAGCAGCGCAGGACAGGGGGCGAACGGGGAGCTGTTTTTT
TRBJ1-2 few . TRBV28 CASSFGTTGYGYTF TGTGCCAGCAGTTTTGGCACCACAGGCTATGGCTACACCTTC
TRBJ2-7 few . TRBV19 CASSSGLTSSEQYF TGTGCCAGTAGTTCGGGACTCACTTCGTCCGAGCAGTACTTC
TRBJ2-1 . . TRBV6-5 CASTRAPERPYNEQFF TGTGCCAGCACGAGGGCCCCCGAGAGACCCTACAATGAGCAGTTCTTC
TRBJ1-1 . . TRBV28 CDSTLGGTGNTEAFF TGTGACAGCACCCTAGGGGGGACCGGGAACACTGAAGCTTTCTTT
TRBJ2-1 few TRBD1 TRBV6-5 CASSYEQGVREQFF TGTGCCAGCAGTTACGAACAGGGGGTGAGGGAGCAGTTCTTC
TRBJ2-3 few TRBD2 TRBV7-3 CASSLTLSTGLATDTQYF TGTGCCAGCAGCTTAACGTTGTCAACGGGACTAGCCACAGATACGCAGTATTTT
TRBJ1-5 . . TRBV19 CASSMRGSNQPQHF TGTGCCAGTAGTATGCGGGGCTCCAATCAGCCCCAGCATTTT
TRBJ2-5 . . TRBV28 CASALGATRQETQYF TGTGCCAGCGCCTTGGGTGCAACACGGCAAGAGACCCAGTACTTC
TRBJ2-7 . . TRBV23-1 CANREKDGAYEQYF TGCGCCAACCGCGAGAAGGACGGCGCCTACGAGCAGTACTTC
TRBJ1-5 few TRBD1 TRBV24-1 CATSDSGTATYSNQPQHF TGTGCCACCAGTGACTCCGGGACAGCAACATATAGCAATCAGCCCCAGCATTTT
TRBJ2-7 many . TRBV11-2 CASSPRAASYEQYF TGTGCCAGCAGCCCCCGCGCCGCGTCCTACGAGCAGTACTTC
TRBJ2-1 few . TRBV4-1 CASSHPARANEQFF TGCGCCAGCAGCCATCCTGCAAGAGCCAATGAGCAGTTCTTC
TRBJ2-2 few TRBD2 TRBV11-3 CASSSFGGANTGELFF TGTGCCAGCAGCTCGTTTGGGGGGGCGAACACCGGGGAGCTGTTTTTT
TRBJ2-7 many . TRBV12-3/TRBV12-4 CASSSRRGTGIYEQYF TGTGCCAGCAGCTCTCGCCGTGGCACAGGTATTTACGAGCAGTACTTC
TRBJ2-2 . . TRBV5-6 CASSWAGVGTGERFF TGTGCCAGCAGCTGGGCAGGGGTCGGAACCGGGGAGCGGTTTTTT
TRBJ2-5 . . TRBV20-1 CSAIGQETHYF TGCAGTGCCATAGGCCAAGAGACCCATTACTTC
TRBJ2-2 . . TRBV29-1 CSAQGSGELFF TGCAGCGCCCAGGGGTCCGGGGAGCTGTTTTTT
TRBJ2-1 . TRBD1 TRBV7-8 CASSLFAGTGLYKEQLF TGTGCCAGCAGCTTATTTGCAGGGACAGGGCTGTACAAGGAGCAGTTATTC
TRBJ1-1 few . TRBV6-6 CASSYPEAFF TGTGCCAGCAGTTACCCCGAAGCTTTCTTT
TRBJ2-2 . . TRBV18 CASSPRAATGELFF TGTGCCAGCTCACCAAGGGCGGCCACCGGGGAGCTGTTTTTT
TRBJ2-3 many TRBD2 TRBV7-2 CASKIGGAGSADTQYF TGTGCCAGCAAGATCGGGGGGGCCGGCAGCGCAGATACGCAGTATTTT
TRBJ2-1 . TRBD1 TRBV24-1 CATSDMDRGYNEQFF TGTGCCACCAGTGACATGGACAGGGGATACAATGAGCAGTTCTTC
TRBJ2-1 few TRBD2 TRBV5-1 CASSVTSGGVNNEQFF TGCGCCAGCAGCGTGACTAGCGGGGGGGTTAACAATGAGCAGTTCTTC
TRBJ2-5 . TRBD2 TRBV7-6 CASSLNIAGQETQYF TGTGCCAGCAGCTTAAATATAGCGGGGCAAGAGACCCAGTACTTC
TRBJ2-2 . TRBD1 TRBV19 CASRSGQGSTGELFF TGTGCCAGTAGGTCGGGACAGGGCTCGACCGGGGAGCTGTTTTTT
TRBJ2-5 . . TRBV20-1 CSARASEPAETQYF TGCAGTGCTAGAGCTAGTGAGCCCGCGGAGACCCAGTACTTC
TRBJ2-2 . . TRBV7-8 CASRPGPNTGELFF TGTGCCAGTCGTCCGGGACCCAACACCGGGGAGCTGTTTTTT
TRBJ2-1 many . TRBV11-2 CASSLLYNEQFF TGTGCCAGCAGCTTACTATACAATGAGCAGTTCTTC
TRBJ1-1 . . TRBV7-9 CASSPPTGTIAQAFF TGTGCCAGCAGCCCCCCAACAGGGACAATAGCGCAAGCTTTCTTT